The clone carrying this T cell receptor (beta chain) occurred once. Its specificity is not known. The time point denotes: baseline, week 1 (first vaccination visit). Documented treatment: pre-vaccination baseline after standard-of-care therapy. This record comes from a study of a mutant IDH1 vaccine in newly diagnosed glioma. Findings and caveats of the study: The vaccine induced immune responses, and these occurred in roughly 95% of patients.

This CDR3 contains 17 residues. With 3 bases removed from V and 3 bases from J, the gap between germline ends came to 22 bases. CDR1 is SGHNT, CDR2 YYREEE, per germline (reference sequence). Sequencing was performed with immunoSEQ multiplex PCR; in TCRdb, only in-frame clones are kept and a portion is missing. This table has tens of thousands of clones, 83% appearing once. This receptor was obtained from a woman in her fifties or sixties with glioma. The chain uses TRBV5-4 and TRBJ2-7; D is perhaps TRBD1 (5 bases). Material: PBMCs, obtained from a glioma patient treated with radiotherapy, temozolomide or both. The CDR3 DNA reads TGTGCCAGCAGCTCCGCGACTGGGGCTAGGGAAGTCTACGAGCAGTACTTC. It specifies CASSSATGAREVYEQYF.